This TCR beta chain emerged from a study of shared clonotypes between healthy human individuals. Study-level results: Non-shared clonotypes had lower generation probabilities than those shared by all four donors. Represented genetic and exposure-history diversity was restricted by having few donors.

TCRdb's copy holds only in-frame clones and misses some; the assay was immunoSEQ multiplex PCR. The sample has 2.3 million or so clones, 80% to 95% seen once; the top ten hold 0.39%. Comments on this clone: Its antigen is currently unknown.

The specimen sequenced was naive CD4+ T cells from PBMCs. Regarding subset: CD45RA+ positively selected. This TCR derives from a man younger than 35 in good health. Some clones in this sample may be carry-over from other donors' samples.

Here the CDR3 DNA reads TGTGCCAGCAGCTTATTCCCCCGGGATGAGCAGTTCTTC. It codes for CASSLFPRDEQFF. The chain is built from TRBV7-9 and TRBJ2-1; D unresolved. Trimming took off 2 bases at V and 8 bases at J, with 10 bases between the two ends. The length of the CDR3 is 13 residues. The germline V gene has CDR1 SEHNR and CDR2 FQNEAQ (reference sequence).